This TCR beta chain comes out of a study of Graves' ophthalmopathy and Graves' hyperthyroidism. The V end was cut by 0 bases, the J end by 3 bases, with 9 bases between. CDR1 and CDR2 from the germline V gene are MNHEY and SVGEGT. This CDR3 contains 14 residues. This clonotype was recorded many times. Amplification of the TCR beta CDR3 regions used RNA transcripts (as template). First-round RT-PCR used HTBI primers; second-round multiplex PCR followed. TCRdb reprocessed the multiplex PCR reads with MiXCR, giving one entry per CDR3 protein. The sample yields almost 400,000 distinct CDR3 sequences, 15% to 20% seen once.

This TCR derives from a woman aged 18-35 years with Graves' ophthalmopathy. The V gene is TRBV6-2 or TRBV6-3, the J gene TRBJ2-7; weak D call: TRBD2 (5 bases). The sequenced sample was peripheral blood. Written as DNA, the CDR3 is TGTGCCAGCAGTTACTCGACAACTAGCTACGAGCAGTACTTC. This encodes CASSYSTTSYEQYF.